The present TCR beta chain was sequenced within a study of T cell responses to AZD1222 COVID-19 vaccine. Only in-frame clones appear in the TCRdb table, and some are missing; sequencing was by immunoSEQ multiplex PCR. The sample table includes over 140,000 clones. This CDR3 spans 14 amino acids. V was clipped by 5 bases and J by 2 bases, with 10 bases between them. Germline-derived CDR1 and CDR2 are MNHEY and SVGAGI. The genes are TRBV6-5 and TRBJ1-3; possibly TRBD1 for D (5 bases). The source of this sequence is an adult in good health. Sequencing was performed on peripheral blood. CDR3 coding DNA: TGTGCCAGCAGTACATGGGGGACTGGAAACACCATATATTTT. It encodes CASSTWGTGNTIYF.